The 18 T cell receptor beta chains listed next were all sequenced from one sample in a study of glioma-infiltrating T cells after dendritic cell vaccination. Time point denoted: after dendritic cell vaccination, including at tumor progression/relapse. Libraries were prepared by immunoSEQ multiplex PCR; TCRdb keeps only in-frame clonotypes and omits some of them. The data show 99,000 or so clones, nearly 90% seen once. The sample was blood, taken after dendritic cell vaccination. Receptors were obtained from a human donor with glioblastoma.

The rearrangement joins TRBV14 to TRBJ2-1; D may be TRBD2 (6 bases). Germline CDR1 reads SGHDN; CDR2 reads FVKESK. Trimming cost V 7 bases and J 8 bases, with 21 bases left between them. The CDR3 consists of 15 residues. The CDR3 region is CASNHRSGGRDEQFF. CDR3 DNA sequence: TGTGCCAGCAACCATCGTAGCGGTGGACGGGATGAGCAGTTCTTC.

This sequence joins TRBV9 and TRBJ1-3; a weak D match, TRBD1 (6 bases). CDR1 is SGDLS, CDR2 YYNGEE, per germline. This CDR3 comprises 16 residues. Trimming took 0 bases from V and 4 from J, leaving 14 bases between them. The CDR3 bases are TGTGCCAGCAGCGTAGGGGGGCAGTTCGGGGGAAACACCATATATTTT. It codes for CASSVGGQFGGNTIYF.

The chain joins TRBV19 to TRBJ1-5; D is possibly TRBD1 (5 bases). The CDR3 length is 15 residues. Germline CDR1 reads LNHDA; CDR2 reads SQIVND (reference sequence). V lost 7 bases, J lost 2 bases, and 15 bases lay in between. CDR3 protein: CASMGGSGGNQPQHF. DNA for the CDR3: TGTGCCAGTATGGGGGGTAGTGGCGGCAATCAGCCCCAGCATTTT. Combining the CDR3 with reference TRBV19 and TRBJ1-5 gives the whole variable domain DGGITQSPKYLFRKEGQNVTLSCEQNLNHDAMYWYRQDPGQGLRLIYYSQIVNDFQKGDIAEGYSVSREKKESFPLTVTSAQKNPTAFYLCASMGGSGGNQPQHFGDGTRLSIL.

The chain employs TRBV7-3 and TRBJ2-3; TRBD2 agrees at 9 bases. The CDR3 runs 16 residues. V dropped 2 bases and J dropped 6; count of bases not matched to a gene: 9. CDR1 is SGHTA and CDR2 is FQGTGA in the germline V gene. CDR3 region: CASSLGPAGGPDTQYF. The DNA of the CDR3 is TGTGCCAGCAGCTTAGGTCCAGCGGGAGGCCCCGATACGCAGTATTTT.

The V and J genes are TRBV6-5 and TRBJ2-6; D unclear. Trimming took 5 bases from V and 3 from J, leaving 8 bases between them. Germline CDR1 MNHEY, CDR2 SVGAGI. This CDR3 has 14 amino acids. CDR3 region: CASSGVFGANVLTF. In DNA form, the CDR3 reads TGTGCCAGCAGTGGAGTCTTTGGGGCCAACGTCCTGACTTTC.

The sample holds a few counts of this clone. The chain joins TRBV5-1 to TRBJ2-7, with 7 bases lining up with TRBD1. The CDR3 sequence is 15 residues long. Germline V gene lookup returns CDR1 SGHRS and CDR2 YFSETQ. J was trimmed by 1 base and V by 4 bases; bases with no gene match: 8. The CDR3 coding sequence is TGCGCCAGCAGCCCCCGACAGGGAACGTCCTACGAGCAGTACTTC. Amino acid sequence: CASSPRQGTSYEQYF.

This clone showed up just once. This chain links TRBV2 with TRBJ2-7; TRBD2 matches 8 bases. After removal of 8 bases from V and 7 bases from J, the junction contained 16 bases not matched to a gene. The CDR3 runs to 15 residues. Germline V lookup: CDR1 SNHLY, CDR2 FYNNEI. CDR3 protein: CASRKQTGVAGEQYF. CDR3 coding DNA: TGTGCCAGCCGAAAACAGACCGGGGTAGCGGGAGAGCAGTACTTC.

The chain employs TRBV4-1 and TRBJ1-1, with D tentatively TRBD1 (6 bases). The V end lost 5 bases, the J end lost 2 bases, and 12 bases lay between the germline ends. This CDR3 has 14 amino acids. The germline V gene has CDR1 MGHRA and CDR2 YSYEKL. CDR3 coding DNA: TGCGCCAGCAGCAATCAAGGGGGTAACACTGAAGCTTTCTTT. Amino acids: CASSNQGGNTEAFF.

As DNA, the CDR3 is TGTGCCAGCTCACCACCGGGACTAGCGAACCAAGAGACCCAGTACTTC. The encoded protein is CASSPPGLANQETQYF. The V gene is TRBV18, the J gene TRBJ2-5; TRBD2 matches 10 bases. The V and J ends lost 0 bases and 0 bases, in that order; junction bases with no gene match: 1. CDR1 is KGHSH and CDR2 is LQKENI in the germline V gene. This CDR3 has 16 residues.

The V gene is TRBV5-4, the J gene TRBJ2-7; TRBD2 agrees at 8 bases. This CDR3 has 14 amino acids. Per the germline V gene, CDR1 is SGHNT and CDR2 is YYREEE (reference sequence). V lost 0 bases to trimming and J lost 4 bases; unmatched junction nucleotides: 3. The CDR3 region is CASSLERGRYEQYF. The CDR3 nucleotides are TGTGCCAGCAGCTTGGAGCGGGGGAGGTACGAGCAGTACTTC.

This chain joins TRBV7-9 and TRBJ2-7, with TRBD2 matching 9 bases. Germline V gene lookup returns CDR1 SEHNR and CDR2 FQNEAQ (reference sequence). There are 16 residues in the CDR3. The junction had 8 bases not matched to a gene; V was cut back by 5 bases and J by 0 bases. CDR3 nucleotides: TGTGCCAGCAGCGACCTACTAGCGGGTGGCTCCTACGAGCAGTACTTC. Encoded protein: CASSDLLAGGSYEQYF.

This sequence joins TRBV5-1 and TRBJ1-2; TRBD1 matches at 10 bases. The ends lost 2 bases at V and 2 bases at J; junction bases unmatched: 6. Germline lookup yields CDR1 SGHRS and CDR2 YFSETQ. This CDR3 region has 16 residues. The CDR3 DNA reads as TGCGCCAGCAGCTTCCGGACAGGGGGTGCGAACTATGGCTACACCTTC. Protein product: CASSFRTGGANYGYTF.

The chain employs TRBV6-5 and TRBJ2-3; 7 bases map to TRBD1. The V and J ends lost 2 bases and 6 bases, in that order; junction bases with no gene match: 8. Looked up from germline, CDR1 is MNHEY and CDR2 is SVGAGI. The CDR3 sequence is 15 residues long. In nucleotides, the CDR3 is TGTGCCAGCAGTTACAACTACGACAGGGCCGATACGCAGTATTTT. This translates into CASSYNYDRADTQYF.

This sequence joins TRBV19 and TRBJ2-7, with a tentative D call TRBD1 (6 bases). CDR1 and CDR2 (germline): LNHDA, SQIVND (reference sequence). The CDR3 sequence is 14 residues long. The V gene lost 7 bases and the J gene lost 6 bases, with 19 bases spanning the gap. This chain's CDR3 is CASTSNTGLGEQYF. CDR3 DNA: TGTGCCAGTACTTCGAACACAGGGCTAGGCGAGCAGTACTTC.

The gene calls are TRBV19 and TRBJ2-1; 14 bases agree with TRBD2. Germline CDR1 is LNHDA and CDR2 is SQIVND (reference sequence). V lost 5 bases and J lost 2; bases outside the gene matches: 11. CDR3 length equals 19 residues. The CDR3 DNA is TGTGCCAGTAGTCCTGGGACTAGCGGGGGCCCGGTGGCCTACAATGAGCAGTTCTTC. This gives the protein CASSPGTSGGPVAYNEQFF.

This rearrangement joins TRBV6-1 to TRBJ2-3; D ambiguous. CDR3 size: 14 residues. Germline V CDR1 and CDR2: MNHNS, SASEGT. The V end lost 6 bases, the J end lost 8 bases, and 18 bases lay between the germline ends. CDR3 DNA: TGTGCCAGCAGCCCACCGGCGGCGAGAGGTACGCAGTATTTT. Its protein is CASSPPAARGTQYF.

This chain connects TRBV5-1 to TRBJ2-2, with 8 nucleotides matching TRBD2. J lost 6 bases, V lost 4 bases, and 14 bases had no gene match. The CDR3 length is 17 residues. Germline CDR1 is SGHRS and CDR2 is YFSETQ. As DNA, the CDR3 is TGCGCCAGCAGCGGGATTCCCGGGACTAGAGACTCCGGGGAGCTGTTTTTT. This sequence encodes CASSGIPGTRDSGELFF.

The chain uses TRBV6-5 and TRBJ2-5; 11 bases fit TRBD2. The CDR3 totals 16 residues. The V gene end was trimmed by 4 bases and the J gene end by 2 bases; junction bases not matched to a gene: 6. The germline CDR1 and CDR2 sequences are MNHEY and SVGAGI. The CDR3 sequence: CASSFTTSGGQETQYF. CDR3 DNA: TGTGCCAGCAGTTTTACTACTAGCGGGGGACAAGAGACCCAGTACTTC.